Below, one TCR beta chain is given with its context. These data come from a study of blood T cell repertoires in COVID-19. In the study overall: Spain, Italy and the United States supplied samples that represented acute and convalescent COVID-19. Sources were T cells, B-cell-depleted T cells, or PBMCs; the material itself was cDNA or gDNA.

As originally analysed: For nucleated cells, counts were estimated from reference gene primer amplification. The assay was immunoSEQ multiplex PCR, and TCRdb's table has in-frame clones only and misses some. V, J and clone size were drawn from that table, and D and trimming were deduced from the DNA. The table shows more than 95,000 clones, with about 80% occurring only once. The sequence came from a human donor in a cohort sampled during active or convalescent COVID-19. Specimen: peripheral blood.

The CDR3 protein is CASSPTGQGSLPLLNGYTF. CDR3 coding DNA: TGTGCCAGCAGCCCCACCGGGCAGGGGAGCCTCCCTTTGTTAAATGGCTACACCTTC. The chain couples TRBV4-2 to TRBJ1-2, with a tentative D call TRBD1 (6 bases). The CDR3 consists of 19 residues. Between the trimmed V and J ends, which lost 4 bases and 6 bases, there was a span of 30 bases. Germline-derived CDR1 and CDR2 are LGHNA and YNFKEQ.